A selection of T cell receptor beta chains follows, all from one sample in a study of cytomegalovirus exposure and HLA in healthy donors. TCRdb's table, derived via immunoSEQ multiplex PCR, lists solely in-frame clones and lacks some. The sample carries about 220,000 clones, 80% to 95% recorded once. What was sequenced was PBMCs. The source is a woman younger than 30 in good health and CMV-seronegative. Both conserved end residues are part of each CDR3. The order of the fields is J gene, D gene, clone size, V gene, CDR3 protein, CDR3 DNA. D genes are given only for firm matches. For some rows the clone size is stated as once, few or many, or as a class when expanded; others skip it.

>TRBJ2-3|TRBD2|.|TRBV12-5
CASGARAGDTDTQYF
TGTGCTAGTGGTGCAAGGGCGGGAGACACAGATACGCAGTATTTT
>TRBJ2-5|.|.|TRBV4-1
CASSQLSQPFLGTQYF
TGCGCCAGCAGCCAGTTATCACAGCCCTTTTTAGGGACCCAGTACTTC
>TRBJ2-4|TRBD2|once|TRBV7-9
CASSTWTSGSIGVNIQYF
TGTGCCAGCAGCACCTGGACTAGCGGGAGTATTGGGGTGAACATTCAGTACTTC
>TRBJ1-4|.|.|TRBV18
CASSPKAVLTNEKLFF
TGTGCCAGCTCACCAAAGGCGGTCCTGACTAATGAAAAACTGTTTTTT
>TRBJ2-3|TRBD2|.|TRBV5-8
CASSSYYSLAGGADTQYF
TGTGCCAGCAGCTCATACTACTCTCTAGCGGGAGGAGCAGATACGCAGTATTTT
>TRBJ2-7|TRBD2|.|TRBV29-1
CSVEDPGLAGGESSYEQYF
TGCAGCGTTGAAGATCCGGGCCTAGCGGGAGGGGAAAGCTCCTACGAGCAGTACTTC
>TRBJ1-2|TRBD1|.|TRBV18
CASSVLQGYNYGYTF
TGTGCCAGCTCAGTCCTACAGGGGTACAACTATGGCTACACCTTC
>TRBJ2-7|.|.|TRBV9
CASSARTGSYEQYF
TGTGCCAGCAGCGCCCGGACTGGATCCTACGAGCAGTACTTC
>TRBJ1-2|.|.|TRBV5-1
CASSLGGRDSYGYTF
TGCGCCAGCAGCTTGGGCGGCAGGGATAGCTATGGCTACACCTTC
>TRBJ2-7|TRBD2|.|TRBV19
CASTPAGGARYEQYF
TGTGCCAGTACCCCAGCGGGAGGGGCGAGATACGAGCAGTACTTC
>TRBJ2-7|.|.|TRBV5-1
CASRRDLGYEQYF
TGCGCCAGCAGGCGGGACCTGGGGTACGAGCAGTACTTC
>TRBJ2-1|TRBD2|.|TRBV19
CASSPGLAGFEQFF
TGTGCCAGTAGTCCCGGACTAGCGGGATTTGAGCAGTTCTTC
>TRBJ1-2|TRBD1|.|TRBV6-5
CASSRTGRGNYGYTF
TGTGCCAGCAGCCGGACAGGGAGGGGGAACTATGGCTACACCTTC
>TRBJ1-1|.|.|TRBV27
CASSLSYGTPEAFF
TGTGCCAGCAGTTTGAGCTATGGGACACCTGAAGCTTTCTTT
>TRBJ1-2|TRBD1|.|TRBV6-6
CASNRGQGNYGYTF
TGTGCCAGCAATCGAGGACAGGGGAACTATGGCTACACCTTC
>TRBJ2-5|TRBD1|.|TRBV5-6
CASSSLRDSQETQYF
TGTGCCAGCAGCTCCCTCCGGGACAGCCAAGAGACCCAGTACTTC
>TRBJ2-7|TRBD2|.|TRBV5-4
CASSRASGRAGYEQYF
TGTGCCAGCAGTCGGGCTAGCGGGAGGGCCGGGTACGAGCAGTACTTC
>TRBJ2-7|.|.|TRBV27
CASSLSSYEQYF
TGTGCCAGCAGCCTAAGCTCCTACGAGCAGTACTTC